This is a list of T cell receptor beta chains from one sample in a study of blood T cell repertoires in COVID-19. Generated by immunoSEQ multiplex PCR, the TCRdb table keeps only in-frame clones and is missing some. Of some 290,000 clones listed, roughly 90% are singletons. The material sequenced was peripheral blood. All receptors derive from a woman in her 30s with COVID-19, enrolled during active disease. The CDR3 runs from the conserved cysteine through the conserved F or W. Fields, in order: J gene, V gene, CDR3 protein.

>TRBJ2-1|TRBV7-9
CASSLGGLPSWNEQFF
>TRBJ1-4|TRBV6-2/TRBV6-3
CASSYPRGPNNEKLFF
>TRBJ2-1|TRBV6-5
CASRETSGTYNEQFF
>TRBJ1-5|TRBV6-1
CASSERGRSNQPQHF
>TRBJ1-5|TRBV6-6
CASSRDFNQPQHF
>TRBJ2-1|TRBV6-5
CASSYRTGGVEQFF
>TRBJ1-2|TRBV9
CASSILTGQGDGYTF
>TRBJ1-6|TRBV5-1
CASSLNGGANSPLHF
>TRBJ2-2|TRBV27
CASSPSGMFGGELFF
>TRBJ2-3|TRBV4-3
CASSPGTGGADTQYF
>TRBJ1-4|TRBV7-8
CASSRTGENEKLFF
>TRBJ2-3|TRBV20-1
CSASLTSGSLDTQYF
>TRBJ1-4|TRBV27
CASSPLPLATNEKLFF
>TRBJ1-5|TRBV4-1
CASSQGSYRAQHF